This T cell receptor beta chain comes out of a study of prognosis after radiotherapy for stage I lung cancer. Study at large: Among the non-small cell lung cancer patients, all were considered medically inoperable.

This clonotype is medium-sized. The target antigen is unknown. From genomic DNA, two-round multiplex PCR was used to amplify TCR beta CDR3. Gene-specific TRBV and TRBJ primers were used in PCR round one. TCRdb analysed the multiplex PCR reads with MiXCR anew, one entry per CDR3 protein. The table includes around 16,000 distinct CDR3 sequences, just under 45% detected once. Deletions cut 7 bases from V and 8 bases from J, with 17 bases between. The CDR3 length is 13 residues. Every patient was node-negative on CT and PET/CT and lacked prior chemotherapy, radiotherapy or other malignancies. Study findings and constraints: The tumor specificity of expanded TCR clones remained undetermined.

The source was PBMCs, collected before or after stereotactic body radiation therapy (not recorded which). The clonotype comes from a donor of 50 years or more with non-small cell lung cancer. This sequence joins TRBV12-3 or TRBV12-4 and TRBJ1-2; TRBD1 is a possible D gene (6 bases). DNA of the CDR3: TGTGCCAGCACCCCGGCGGGGGCGAGGGGCTACACCTTC. As protein: CASTPAGARGYTF.